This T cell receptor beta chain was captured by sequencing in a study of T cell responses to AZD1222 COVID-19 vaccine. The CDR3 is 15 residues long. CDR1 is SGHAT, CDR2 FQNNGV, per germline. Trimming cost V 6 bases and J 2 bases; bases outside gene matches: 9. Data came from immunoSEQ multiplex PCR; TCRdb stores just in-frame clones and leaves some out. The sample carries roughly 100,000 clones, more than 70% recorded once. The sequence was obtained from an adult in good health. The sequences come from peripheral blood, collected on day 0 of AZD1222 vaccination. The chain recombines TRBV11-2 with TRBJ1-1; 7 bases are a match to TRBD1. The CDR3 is CASRRFGQANTEAFF. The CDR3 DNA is TGTGCCAGCAGGAGATTCGGACAGGCCAACACTGAAGCTTTCTTT.